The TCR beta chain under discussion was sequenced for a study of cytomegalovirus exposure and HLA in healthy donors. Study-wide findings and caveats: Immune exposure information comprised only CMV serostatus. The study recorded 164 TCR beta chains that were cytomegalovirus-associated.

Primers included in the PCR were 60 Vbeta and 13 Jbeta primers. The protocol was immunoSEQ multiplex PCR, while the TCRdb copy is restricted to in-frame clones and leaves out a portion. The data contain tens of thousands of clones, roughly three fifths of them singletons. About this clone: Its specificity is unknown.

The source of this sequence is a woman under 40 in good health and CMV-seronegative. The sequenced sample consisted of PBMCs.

In DNA, the CDR3 is TGTGCCAGCAGCGTAGGGGGATCCCCAGGGGGCTCCTACGAGCAGTACTTC. Residues: CASSVGGSPGGSYEQYF. The V gene is TRBV9, the J gene TRBJ2-7; 7 bases agree with TRBD1. The CDR3 runs to 17 residues. The V gene end was trimmed by 0 bases and the J gene end by 0 bases; junction bases not matched to a gene: 9. The germline V gene encodes CDR1 SGDLS and CDR2 YYNGEE.